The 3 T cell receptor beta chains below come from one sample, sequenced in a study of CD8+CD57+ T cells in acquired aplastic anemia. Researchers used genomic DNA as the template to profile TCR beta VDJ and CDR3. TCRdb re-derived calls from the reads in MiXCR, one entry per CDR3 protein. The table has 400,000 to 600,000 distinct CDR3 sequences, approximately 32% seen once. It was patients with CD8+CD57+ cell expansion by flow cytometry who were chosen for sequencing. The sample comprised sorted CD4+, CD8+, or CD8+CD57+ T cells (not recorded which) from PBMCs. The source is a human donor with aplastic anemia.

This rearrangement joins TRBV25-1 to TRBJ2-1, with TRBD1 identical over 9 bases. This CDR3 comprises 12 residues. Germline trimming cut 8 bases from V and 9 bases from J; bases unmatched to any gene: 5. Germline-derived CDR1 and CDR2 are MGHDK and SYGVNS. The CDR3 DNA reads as TGTGCCAGCGGGACAGGGAGGGGTGAGCAGTTCTTC. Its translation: CASGTGRGEQFF. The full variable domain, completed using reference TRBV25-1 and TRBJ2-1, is EADIYQTPRYLVIGTGKKITLECSQTMGHDKMYWYQQDPGMELHLIHYSYGVNSTEKGDLSSESTVSRIRTEHFPLTLESARPSHTSQYLCASGTGRGEQFFGPGTRLTVL.

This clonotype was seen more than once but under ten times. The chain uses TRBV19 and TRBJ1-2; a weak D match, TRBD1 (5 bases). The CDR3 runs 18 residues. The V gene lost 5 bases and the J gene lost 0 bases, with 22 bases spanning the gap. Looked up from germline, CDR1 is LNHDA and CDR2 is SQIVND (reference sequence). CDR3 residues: CASSPGPFTRDPNYGYTF. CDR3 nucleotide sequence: TGTGCCAGTAGTCCCGGGCCTTTTACAAGGGACCCTAACTATGGCTACACCTTC.

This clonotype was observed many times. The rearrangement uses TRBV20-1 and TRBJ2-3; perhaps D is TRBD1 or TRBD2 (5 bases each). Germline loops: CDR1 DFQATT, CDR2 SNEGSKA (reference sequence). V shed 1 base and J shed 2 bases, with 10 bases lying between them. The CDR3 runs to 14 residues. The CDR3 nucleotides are TGCAGTGCTAGAGTGGGACCGAACACAGATACGCAGTATTTT. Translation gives CSARVGPNTDTQYF.